These 5 T cell receptor beta chains were all obtained from the same sample, sequenced in a study of siplizumab effects on memory and regulatory T cells (dated by TCRdb to between 2019 and 2020). The library was obtained by the immunoSEQ multiplex PCR assay. Imported from immuneACCESS, the table was reduced by TCRdb to in-frame sequences with V and J called. These copies leave out some clones; in studies compared against another copy, an unresolved V gene accounts for under half, and the cause of the remainder is not known. This sample is represented by about 110,000 clones; around nine tenths of them were singletons. Approximately 1.2% of the sample lies in the top ten. The sequenced sample was CD4+ T cells sorted from blood. The source is a human donor in good health.

The V call is TRBV5-1, the J call TRBJ2-7; D is uncertain. The CDR3 is made up of 14 amino acids. Germline lookup yields CDR1 SGHRS and CDR2 YFSETQ. V shed 3 bases and J shed 6 bases, with 16 bases lying between them. CDR3 nucleotides: TGCGCCAGCAGCTCTGGGATTCTGTTTACCGAGCAGTACTTC. It codes for CASSSGILFTEQYF. Variable domain in full (rest from reference TRBV5-1 and TRBJ2-7): KAGVTQTPRYLIKTRGQQVTLSCSPISGHRSVSWYQQTPGQGLQFLFEYFSETQRNKGNFPGRFSGRQFSNSRSEMNVSTLELGDSALYLCASSSGILFTEQYFGPGTRLTVT.

This rearrangement joins TRBV5-1 to TRBJ2-7, with unresolved D. Per germline, CDR1 SGHRS and CDR2 YFSETQ. Trimming pared 1 base from V and 6 bases from J, leaving 11 bases between. This CDR3 contains 13 residues. CDR3 DNA: TGCGCCAGCAGCTTGATTCTTAAGGGCGAGCAGTACTTC. Translating it yields CASSLILKGEQYF.

The gene calls are TRBV5-1 and TRBJ2-2; D not certain. V lost 5 bases to trimming and J lost 8 bases, with 10 bases between them. Germline CDR1 reads SGHRS; CDR2 reads YFSETQ. The CDR3 runs to 12 residues. CDR3 DNA: TGCGCCAGCAGAATTGGGGTAGGGGAGCTGTTTTTT. This translates into CASRIGVGELFF.

This chain uses TRBV29-1 with TRBJ2-7, with no clear D. This CDR3 has 14 residues. V was shortened by 6 bases and J by 0 bases, with 15 bases between the two germline ends. From germline, CDR1 is SQVTM and CDR2 ANQGSEA. The CDR3: CSVLLLTSSYEQYF. CDR3 coding DNA: TGCAGCGTCCTCCTGTTGACTTCCTCCTACGAGCAGTACTTC.

This chain links TRBV5-1 with TRBJ1-6; TRBD1 aligns across 7 bases. V lost 4 bases and J lost 7; bases outside the gene matches: 8. The CDR3 extends over 15 amino acids. Germline lookup yields CDR1 SGHRS and CDR2 YFSETQ. The CDR3 protein is CASSENDRANSPLHF. The CDR3 DNA is TGCGCCAGCAGCGAAAATGACAGGGCGAATTCACCCCTCCACTTT.